These T cell receptor beta chains were read from a single sample in a study of radiation and T cells in renal cell carcinoma. Only in-frame clones appear in the TCRdb table, and some are missing; sequencing was by immunoSEQ multiplex PCR. Of 95,000 to 150,000 clones listed, around 80% are singletons. This material consisted of blood, taken from a patient whose treatment included radiotherapy and nephrectomy. The receptors here all came from a man aged 45-60 years with renal cell carcinoma. The CDR3 runs from the conserved cysteine through the conserved F or W. A D gene is named only where the DNA matches it firmly. Some rows have no size entry. The others give once, few or many, or a class for an expanded clone.

abundance: .; j_gene: TRBJ1-5; d_gene: .; v_gene: TRBV19; CDR3nt: TGTGCCAGTAGTCCCCGACCGTTGGATAGCAATCAGCCCCAGCATTTT; CDR3aa: CASSPRPLDSNQPQHF
abundance: once; j_gene: TRBJ1-2; d_gene: .; v_gene: TRBV2; CDR3nt: TGTGCCAGCAGTCCTGGAGGGAACTACACCTTC; CDR3aa: CASSPGGNYTF
abundance: .; j_gene: TRBJ2-5; d_gene: .; v_gene: TRBV21-1; CDR3nt: TGTGCCAGCAGCTCTAGAAGCGGGAGGGAAGAGACCCAGTACTTC; CDR3aa: CASSSRSGREETQYF
abundance: many; j_gene: TRBJ1-1; d_gene: .; v_gene: TRBV19; CDR3nt: TGTGCCAGTACGAAGCAGGTGTTGAACACTGAAGCTTTCTTT; CDR3aa: CASTKQVLNTEAFF
abundance: .; j_gene: TRBJ2-1; d_gene: TRBD2; v_gene: TRBV5-6; CDR3nt: TGTGCCAGCAGCTTGTTAACGGGAGGCTCAGACAATGAGCAGTTCTTC; CDR3aa: CASSLLTGGSDNEQFF
abundance: .; j_gene: TRBJ1-1; d_gene: .; v_gene: TRBV4-1; CDR3nt: TGCGCCAGCAGCCGTACGGTTGCGGGCACTAACACTGAAGCTTTCTTT; CDR3aa: CASSRTVAGTNTEAFF
abundance: .; j_gene: TRBJ2-3; d_gene: TRBD2; v_gene: TRBV7-3; CDR3nt: TGTGCCAGCAGCCGTAGCGGGGTTGACACAGATACGCAGTATTTT; CDR3aa: CASSRSGVDTDTQYF
abundance: .; j_gene: TRBJ1-4; d_gene: .; v_gene: TRBV6-1; CDR3nt: TGTGCCAGCATCGATGAAAAACTGTTTTTT; CDR3aa: CASIDEKLFF
abundance: few; j_gene: TRBJ1-4; d_gene: .; v_gene: TRBV5-8; CDR3nt: TGTGCCAGCATGGGCGTTGGTGAAAAACTGTTTTTT; CDR3aa: CASMGVGEKLFF
abundance: .; j_gene: TRBJ1-6; d_gene: .; v_gene: TRBV6-1; CDR3nt: TGTGCCAGCAGGAGGGGACGGATTTATAATTCACCCCTCCACTTT; CDR3aa: CASRRGRIYNSPLHF
abundance: .; j_gene: TRBJ2-1; d_gene: TRBD2; v_gene: TRBV5-6; CDR3nt: TGTGCCAGCAGCTTGGCCGGGACTAGACTCGGAAATGAGCAGTTCTTC; CDR3aa: CASSLAGTRLGNEQFF
abundance: .; j_gene: TRBJ2-7; d_gene: TRBD1; v_gene: TRBV9; CDR3nt: TGTGCCAGCAGTCCTACAGGGGCCTCGAGCTCCTACGAGCAGTACTTC; CDR3aa: CASSPTGASSSYEQYF
abundance: .; j_gene: TRBJ2-3; d_gene: TRBD1; v_gene: TRBV18; CDR3nt: TGTGCCAGCTCACTATGGGACAGGGGGACTAGCACAGATACGCAGTATTTT; CDR3aa: CASSLWDRGTSTDTQYF
abundance: .; j_gene: TRBJ2-1; d_gene: TRBD1; v_gene: TRBV5-1; CDR3nt: TGCGCCAGCAGCGTAGGACAGGGCCTATACAATGAGCAGTTCTTC; CDR3aa: CASSVGQGLYNEQFF
abundance: .; j_gene: TRBJ2-7; d_gene: .; v_gene: TRBV5-1; CDR3nt: TGCGCCAGCAGTGCGGGGACAAACTACGAGCAGTACTTC; CDR3aa: CASSAGTNYEQYF
abundance: .; j_gene: TRBJ2-1; d_gene: .; v_gene: TRBV11-2; CDR3nt: TGTGCCAGCAGCTTACTACAGGGCGGTGAGCAGTTCTTC; CDR3aa: CASSLLQGGEQFF
abundance: .; j_gene: TRBJ1-1; d_gene: .; v_gene: TRBV19; CDR3nt: TGTGCCAGTAGTAAGGGACATGCAGCAGGCACTGAAGCTTTCTTT; CDR3aa: CASSKGHAAGTEAFF
abundance: .; j_gene: TRBJ2-3; d_gene: TRBD2; v_gene: TRBV9; CDR3nt: TGTGCCAGCCATACGGGGGGGACCTACACAGATACGCAGTATTTT; CDR3aa: CASHTGGTYTDTQYF
abundance: .; j_gene: TRBJ2-1; d_gene: .; v_gene: TRBV5-1; CDR3nt: TGCGCCAGCAGCCACCGGAGGGGCCATGAGCAGTTCTTC; CDR3aa: CASSHRRGHEQFF
abundance: .; j_gene: TRBJ2-1; d_gene: TRBD2; v_gene: TRBV7-2; CDR3nt: TGTGCCAGCAGCACCACTAGCGGGAGTTTTGATGAGCAGTTCTTC; CDR3aa: CASSTTSGSFDEQFF
abundance: .; j_gene: TRBJ1-2; d_gene: TRBD1; v_gene: TRBV5-4; CDR3nt: TGTGCCAGCAGCCTAACGACCGGGACAGGGGGGTATGGCTACACCTTC; CDR3aa: CASSLTTGTGGYGYTF
abundance: .; j_gene: TRBJ2-5; d_gene: .; v_gene: TRBV18; CDR3nt: TGTGCCAGCTCACCAAGAGAAGAGACCCAGTACTTC; CDR3aa: CASSPREETQYF
abundance: .; j_gene: TRBJ1-1; d_gene: .; v_gene: TRBV25-1; CDR3nt: TGTGCCAGCAATACTCACATGAACACTGAAGCTTTCTTT; CDR3aa: CASNTHMNTEAFF
abundance: .; j_gene: TRBJ2-1; d_gene: .; v_gene: TRBV10-3; CDR3nt: TGTGCCATCAGTGAATTAGCGAGCTCCTACAATGAGCAGTTCTTC; CDR3aa: CAISELASSYNEQFF
abundance: .; j_gene: TRBJ1-3; d_gene: .; v_gene: TRBV7-2; CDR3nt: TGTGCCAGCAGCTTAGGTCCGGACACCAACGGAAACACCATATATTTT; CDR3aa: CASSLGPDTNGNTIYF
abundance: .; j_gene: TRBJ1-4; d_gene: .; v_gene: TRBV19; CDR3nt: TGTGCCAGTAGTCCTCGGGGCTATAATGAAAAACTGTTTTTT; CDR3aa: CASSPRGYNEKLFF
abundance: .; j_gene: TRBJ1-2; d_gene: .; v_gene: TRBV6-5; CDR3nt: TGTGCCAGCAGTTACCCGAAGGGGGAAGGCTACACCTTC; CDR3aa: CASSYPKGEGYTF
abundance: .; j_gene: TRBJ1-5; d_gene: TRBD1; v_gene: TRBV15; CDR3nt: TGTGCCACCAGCAGGCCAGGACAGGGAGGGAGTCAGCCCCAGCATTTT; CDR3aa: CATSRPGQGGSQPQHF
abundance: .; j_gene: TRBJ2-1; d_gene: .; v_gene: TRBV6-6; CDR3nt: TGTGCCAGCAGATGGGGTCGCAATGAGCAGTTCTTC; CDR3aa: CASRWGRNEQFF
abundance: .; j_gene: TRBJ2-5; d_gene: .; v_gene: TRBV29-1; CDR3nt: TGCAGCGTTGACCGGGGGTTCGAAGAGACCCAGTACTTC; CDR3aa: CSVDRGFEETQYF
abundance: .; j_gene: TRBJ1-1; d_gene: TRBD1; v_gene: TRBV29-1; CDR3nt: TGCAGCGTGAGCAGGGGGAGGGTCACTGAAGCTTTCTTT; CDR3aa: CSVSRGRVTEAFF
abundance: .; j_gene: TRBJ2-5; d_gene: .; v_gene: TRBV18; CDR3nt: TGTGCCAGCTCACCAAATGCCCCAACCGAGGGAGAGACCCAGTACTTC; CDR3aa: CASSPNAPTEGETQYF
abundance: .; j_gene: TRBJ1-1; d_gene: TRBD1; v_gene: TRBV19; CDR3nt: TGTGCCAGTAAACTCGGACAGGGCACCTCTGAAGCTTTCTTT; CDR3aa: CASKLGQGTSEAFF
abundance: .; j_gene: TRBJ1-6; d_gene: .; v_gene: TRBV18; CDR3nt: TGTGCCAGCTCACCTCCAAATTCACCCCTCCACTTT; CDR3aa: CASSPPNSPLHF
abundance: medium-sized; j_gene: TRBJ2-2; d_gene: .; v_gene: TRBV2; CDR3nt: TGTGCCAGCAGCTACACCGGGGAGCTGTTTTTT; CDR3aa: CASSYTGELFF
abundance: .; j_gene: TRBJ2-7; d_gene: TRBD2; v_gene: TRBV19; CDR3nt: TGTGCCAGTAGTATTGACGCTAGCGGGAGTCTTTACGAGCAGTACTTC; CDR3aa: CASSIDASGSLYEQYF
abundance: .; j_gene: TRBJ2-7; d_gene: .; v_gene: TRBV7-9; CDR3nt: TGTGCCAGCAGTCAGTTCTCCTACGAGCAGTACTTC; CDR3aa: CASSQFSYEQYF
abundance: once; j_gene: TRBJ2-7; d_gene: .; v_gene: TRBV19; CDR3nt: TGTGCCAGTAAACCCCAAGCGGAGATCTACGAGCAGTACTTC; CDR3aa: CASKPQAEIYEQYF
abundance: .; j_gene: TRBJ2-2; d_gene: .; v_gene: TRBV15; CDR3nt: TGTGCCACCAGCAGAGATCCCAGGGGGGAAACCGGGGAGCTGTTTTTT; CDR3aa: CATSRDPRGETGELFF
abundance: .; j_gene: TRBJ2-7; d_gene: .; v_gene: TRBV18; CDR3nt: TGTGCCAGCTCACCTTCACAACAGAGCTCCTACGAGCAGTACTTC; CDR3aa: CASSPSQQSSYEQYF
abundance: .; j_gene: TRBJ2-1; d_gene: TRBD2; v_gene: TRBV6-4; CDR3nt: TGTGCCAGCAGTGACTCCGAGCGGGGGGACTACAATGAGCAGTTCTTC; CDR3aa: CASSDSERGDYNEQFF
abundance: once; j_gene: TRBJ1-4; d_gene: .; v_gene: TRBV5-4; CDR3nt: TGTGCCAGCAGCCCCGGTGGACAGCTCGATGAAAAACTGTTTTTT; CDR3aa: CASSPGGQLDEKLFF
abundance: once; j_gene: TRBJ2-1; d_gene: TRBD1; v_gene: TRBV2; CDR3nt: TGTGCCAGCAGTGGACAGGGTGGGGACAATGAGCAGTTCTTC; CDR3aa: CASSGQGGDNEQFF
abundance: .; j_gene: TRBJ2-1; d_gene: TRBD2; v_gene: TRBV19; CDR3nt: TGTGCCAGTAGTATGTTCGGACTAGCGGGAGGGAGGAATGAGCAGTTCTTC; CDR3aa: CASSMFGLAGGRNEQFF
abundance: .; j_gene: TRBJ1-4; d_gene: .; v_gene: TRBV18; CDR3nt: TGTGCCAGCTCCCTGATAGCTAATGAAAAACTGTTTTTT; CDR3aa: CASSLIANEKLFF
abundance: .; j_gene: TRBJ2-7; d_gene: TRBD1; v_gene: TRBV5-8; CDR3nt: TGTGCCAGCAGCTCCTCAGGGGGTGGGCCCGAGCAGTACTTC; CDR3aa: CASSSSGGGPEQYF
abundance: few; j_gene: TRBJ1-5; d_gene: TRBD1; v_gene: TRBV19; CDR3nt: TGTGCCAGTAGCGGGGGACAGGGCCCAGGGCCCCAGCATTTT; CDR3aa: CASSGGQGPGPQHF
abundance: .; j_gene: TRBJ2-6; d_gene: .; v_gene: TRBV6-6; CDR3nt: TGTGCCAGCAGTTCGATCTCCGGGGCCAACGTCCTGACTTTC; CDR3aa: CASSSISGANVLTF
abundance: .; j_gene: TRBJ1-1; d_gene: TRBD1; v_gene: TRBV30; CDR3nt: TGTGCCTGGAGTGCACAGGGGGACACTGAAGCTTTCTTT; CDR3aa: CAWSAQGDTEAFF
abundance: few; j_gene: TRBJ2-2; d_gene: TRBD1; v_gene: TRBV5-1; CDR3nt: TGCGCCAGCAGCTTTATGGGACAGGTAACCGGGGAGCTGTTTTTT; CDR3aa: CASSFMGQVTGELFF
abundance: .; j_gene: TRBJ2-1; d_gene: TRBD2; v_gene: TRBV7-8; CDR3nt: TGTGCCAGCAGCTCCCCCGGGGGGGACGAGCAGTTCTTC; CDR3aa: CASSSPGGDEQFF
abundance: .; j_gene: TRBJ2-7; d_gene: .; v_gene: TRBV28; CDR3nt: TGTGCCAGCAGGCCAACAGACTCCTACGAGCAGTACTTC; CDR3aa: CASRPTDSYEQYF